The 21 T cell receptor beta chains below all came from one sample that was sequenced in a study of control samples from healthy donors and cancer patients. Clones were sequenced by immunoSEQ multiplex PCR, and TCRdb holds only the in-frame ones, with some missing. The sample records just over 90,000 clones, more than 85% being singletons. Sequences were obtained from blood. The receptors were gathered from a woman aged 45-60 years in good health.

This clone appeared a single time. The chain joins TRBV7-6 to TRBJ2-6; D is unresolved. V dropped 1 base and J dropped 3 bases, with 7 bases sitting between them. Germline V lookup: CDR1 SGHVS, CDR2 FNYEAQ. The CDR3 covers 15 residues. CDR3 loop: CASSLGGSGANVLTF. The CDR3 DNA is TGTGCCAGCAGCTTAGGGGGTAGTGGGGCCAACGTCCTGACTTTC.

This chain links TRBV7-9 with TRBJ2-1; D perhaps matches TRBD1 (5 bases). Per germline, CDR1 SEHNR and CDR2 FQNEAQ (reference sequence). The CDR3 totals 14 residues. V lost 6 bases and J lost 7, with 16 bases in between. CDR3 in DNA: TGTGCCAGCAGTCCAGGGATAGCCAGGAATGAGCAGTTCTTC. It translates to CASSPGIARNEQFF.

Of note for this clone: Germline and junction disagree at one end, which may indicate a read error. This chain links TRBV19 with TRBJ2-3, with D maybe TRBD1 (8 bases). Germline assignment: CDR1 LNHDA and CDR2 SQIVND (reference sequence). This CDR3 contains 17 residues. CDR3: CASTPHRGGTSTDTQYF. The CDR3 coding sequence is TGTGCGAGTACCCCCCACAGGGGGGGCACTAGCACAGATACGCAGTATTTT.

V usage is TRBV6-6 and J usage is TRBJ1-3; TRBD1 matches 8 bases. The V and J ends lost 5 bases and 8 bases, in that order; junction bases with no gene match: 11. CDR1 is MNHNY and CDR2 is SVGAGI in the germline V gene (reference sequence). CDR3 length: 15 amino acids. CDR3 DNA: TGTGCCAGCAGTACGGACAGGGCCCCTGGTCACACCATATATTTT. It codes for CASSTDRAPGHTIYF.

This chain links TRBV7-2 with TRBJ1-6, with 10 positions matching TRBD1. The germline CDR1 and CDR2 sequences are SGHTA and FQGNSA. V was clipped by 5 bases and J by 8 bases; unmatched bases: 9. CDR3 length: 16 amino acids. Here the CDR3 DNA reads TGTGCCAGCAGCCGCTTTGAAGGGACAGGGGATTCACCCCTCCACTTT. Translating it yields CASSRFEGTGDSPLHF.

The rearrangement joins TRBV5-4 to TRBJ2-7, with a possible D match to TRBD1 (6 bases). The CDR3 length is 13 residues. Deletions cut 1 base from V and 2 bases from J, with 7 bases between. Looked up from germline, CDR1 is SGHNT and CDR2 is YYREEE (reference sequence). The CDR3: CASSLTGPYEQYF. Written as DNA, the CDR3 is TGTGCCAGCAGCTTGACAGGGCCCTACGAGCAGTACTTC.

This clone was seen just once. The CDR3 sequence: CASSGDRVGAFF. In nucleotides, the CDR3 is TGTGCCAGCAGTGGTGACAGGGTTGGAGCTTTCTTT. The V call is TRBV25-1, the J call TRBJ1-1; 7 bases match TRBD1. V shed 4 bases and J 10 bases; nucleotides not matched to a gene: 6. Germline CDR1 reads MGHDK; CDR2 reads SYGVNS. There are 12 residues in the CDR3. The full variable domain, its missing parts supplied by reference TRBV25-1 and TRBJ1-1, is EADIYQTPRYLVIGTGKKITLECSQTMGHDKMYWYQQDPGMELHLIHYSYGVNSTEKGDLSSESTVSRIRTEHFPLTLESARPSHTSQYLCASSGDRVGAFFGQGTRLTVV.

This clone was picked up one time. This chain uses TRBV10-2 with TRBJ2-7; 7 bases line up with TRBD2. CDR1 and CDR2 (germline): WSHSY, SAAADI. This CDR3 is built from 12 residues. V lost 2 bases and J lost 6; bases outside the gene matches: 1. For the CDR3, the DNA is TGCGCCAGCAGTGAGGGGGGGGTCGAGCAGTACTTC. This codes for CASSEGGVEQYF.

This chain links TRBV29-1 with TRBJ2-7; D possibly corresponds to TRBD2 (6 bases). This CDR3 has 13 amino acids. Germline CDR1 SQVTM, CDR2 ANQGSEA. Trimming cost V 7 bases and J 2 bases, with 15 bases left between them. The CDR3 loop reads CSGGEQDAYEQYF. CDR3 nucleotide sequence: TGCAGCGGCGGGGAACAGGATGCCTACGAGCAGTACTTC.

The CDR3 spells CASSLRQGAGSGYTF. The CDR3 bases are TGCGCCAGCAGCTTGAGGCAGGGGGCAGGGTCTGGCTACACCTTC. The chain employs TRBV5-1 and TRBJ1-2; 8 bases align to TRBD1. The CDR3 contains 15 residues. Germline V gene lookup returns CDR1 SGHRS and CDR2 YFSETQ. With 1 base clipped from V and 7 bases from J, the junction kept 9 bases outside the gene matches.

The rearrangement joins TRBV5-1 to TRBJ1-2; 10 nucleotides match TRBD1. Germline V lookup: CDR1 SGHRS, CDR2 YFSETQ. J lost 5 bases, V lost 4 bases, and 11 bases had no gene match. This CDR3 has 16 amino acids. The CDR3 protein is CASSPNIDRGRYGYTF. The CDR3 nucleotides read TGCGCCAGCAGCCCAAATATAGACAGGGGGCGTTATGGCTACACCTTC.

The genes are TRBV27 and TRBJ2-7, with D perhaps matching TRBD2 (7 bases). This CDR3 spans 15 amino acids. The germline V gene encodes CDR1 MNHEY and CDR2 SMNVEV (reference sequence). The V gene lost 6 bases and the J gene lost 0 bases, with 15 bases spanning the gap. The CDR3 coding sequence is TGTGCCAGCAGGGGAGGGGGGCTGTCCTCCTACGAGCAGTACTTC. The encoded protein is CASRGGGLSSYEQYF.

The chain combines TRBV12-3 or TRBV12-4 with TRBJ2-3; D remains unclear. V was shortened by 6 bases and J by 4 bases, with 11 bases between the two germline ends. This CDR3 comprises 13 residues. In DNA, the CDR3 is TGTGCCAGCAGAGTATCGATGGCAGATACGCAGTATTTT. The encoded protein is CASRVSMADTQYF.

This clone was counted once. At the DNA level, this CDR3 is encoded by other sequences in the same sample as well. The chain couples TRBV27 to TRBJ1-4; D not certain. This CDR3 comprises 12 residues. V was clipped by 9 bases and J by 12 bases, with 17 bases between them. CDR1 MNHEY and CDR2 SMNVEV come from the germline V gene (reference sequence). Here the CDR3 DNA reads TGTGCCAGTCGTACAGCCCCCGGGGAACTGTTTTTT. Its protein product is CASRTAPGELFF.

This chain uses TRBV5-4 with TRBJ1-1; D is uncertain. The V gene's germline CDR1 is SGHNT and CDR2 YYREEE (reference sequence). CDR3 size: 13 residues. Trimming cost V 3 bases and J 1 base, with 7 bases left between them. The CDR3 DNA is TGTGCCAGCAGCTCGGCCCCGAACACTGAAGCTTTCTTT. This translates into CASSSAPNTEAFF.

The chain is built from TRBV6-5 and TRBJ1-2, with 9 bases lining up with TRBD1. Per germline, CDR1 MNHEY and CDR2 SVGAGI. CDR3 length equals 14 residues. V was clipped by 7 bases and J by 3 bases; unmatched bases: 6. The CDR3 sequence: CASKKQGADYGYTF. The CDR3 region has the DNA TGTGCCAGCAAAAAACAGGGGGCGGACTATGGCTACACCTTC.

V is TRBV18 and J is TRBJ2-3; D perhaps matches TRBD2 (6 bases). Trimming cost V 0 bases and J 3 bases, with 10 bases left between them. The length of the CDR3 is 15 residues. Germline CDR1 reads KGHSH; CDR2 reads LQKENI. The CDR3 DNA reads as TGTGCCAGCTCACCACCATTGCGGGGTACAGATACGCAGTATTTT. It codes for CASSPPLRGTDTQYF.

This clone was seen more than once but under ten times. The rearrangement joins TRBV11-2 to TRBJ2-2; D remains unclear. Germline CDR1 reads SGHAT; CDR2 reads FQNNGV. The CDR3 covers 16 residues. Trimming pared 0 bases from V and 3 bases from J, leaving 11 bases between. The CDR3 reads CASSLDRVMDTGELFF. In DNA, the CDR3 is TGTGCCAGCAGCTTAGATCGTGTTATGGACACCGGGGAGCTGTTTTTT.

V gene TRBV19 combines with J gene TRBJ1-1; 10 positions agree with TRBD1. V lost 4 bases, J lost 3 bases, and 14 bases stayed unmatched. CDR3 length: 18 amino acids. Per the germline V gene, CDR1 is LNHDA and CDR2 is SQIVND (reference sequence). This CDR3 reads CASSTSAGTGEPYTEAFF. DNA of the CDR3: TGTGCCAGTAGTACTTCCGCCGGGACAGGGGAGCCTTACACTGAAGCTTTCTTT.

This clone was counted a single time. V gene TRBV7-9 combines with J gene TRBJ1-3; 7 positions agree with TRBD1. This CDR3 comprises 15 residues. From germline, CDR1 is SEHNR and CDR2 FQNEAQ (reference sequence). Unmatched junction bases numbered 8, after V lost 6 bases and J lost 3 bases. In nucleotides, the CDR3 is TGTGCCAGCAGTTATGACAGGGAAAGTGGAAACACCATATATTTT. As protein: CASSYDRESGNTIYF.

The chain recombines TRBV20-1 with TRBJ2-7, with D perhaps TRBD2 (6 bases). The CDR3 length is 15 residues. The V gene's germline CDR1 is DFQATT and CDR2 SNEGSKA (reference sequence). V was clipped by 3 bases and J by 2 bases, with 17 bases between them. CDR3 nucleotide sequence: TGCAGTGCTAGTAGTCTAGCGATTCCCGCCTACGAGCAGTACTTC. Translation: CSASSLAIPAYEQYF.